The subject of this entry is one T cell receptor beta chain. The data are from a study of blood T cell repertoires in COVID-19. Assay used: immunoSEQ multiplex PCR; TCRdb lists only in-frame clones, some missing. Of some 300,000 clones in the sample, about 90% were seen once. Sequencing was done on a sample of PBMCs or T cells enriched from blood (not recorded which). The source is a woman aged 25 to 39 who had recovered from COVID-19.

This CDR3 reads CASRGGTGAYNSPLHF. CDR3 coding DNA: TGTGCCAGCAGGGGGGGGACAGGAGCCTATAATTCACCCCTCCACTTT. The V gene is TRBV27, the J gene TRBJ1-6, with 8 bases identical to TRBD1. This CDR3 has 16 amino acids. Germline-derived CDR1 and CDR2 are MNHEY and SMNVEV (reference sequence). J was trimmed by 2 bases and V by 6 bases; bases with no gene match: 6.